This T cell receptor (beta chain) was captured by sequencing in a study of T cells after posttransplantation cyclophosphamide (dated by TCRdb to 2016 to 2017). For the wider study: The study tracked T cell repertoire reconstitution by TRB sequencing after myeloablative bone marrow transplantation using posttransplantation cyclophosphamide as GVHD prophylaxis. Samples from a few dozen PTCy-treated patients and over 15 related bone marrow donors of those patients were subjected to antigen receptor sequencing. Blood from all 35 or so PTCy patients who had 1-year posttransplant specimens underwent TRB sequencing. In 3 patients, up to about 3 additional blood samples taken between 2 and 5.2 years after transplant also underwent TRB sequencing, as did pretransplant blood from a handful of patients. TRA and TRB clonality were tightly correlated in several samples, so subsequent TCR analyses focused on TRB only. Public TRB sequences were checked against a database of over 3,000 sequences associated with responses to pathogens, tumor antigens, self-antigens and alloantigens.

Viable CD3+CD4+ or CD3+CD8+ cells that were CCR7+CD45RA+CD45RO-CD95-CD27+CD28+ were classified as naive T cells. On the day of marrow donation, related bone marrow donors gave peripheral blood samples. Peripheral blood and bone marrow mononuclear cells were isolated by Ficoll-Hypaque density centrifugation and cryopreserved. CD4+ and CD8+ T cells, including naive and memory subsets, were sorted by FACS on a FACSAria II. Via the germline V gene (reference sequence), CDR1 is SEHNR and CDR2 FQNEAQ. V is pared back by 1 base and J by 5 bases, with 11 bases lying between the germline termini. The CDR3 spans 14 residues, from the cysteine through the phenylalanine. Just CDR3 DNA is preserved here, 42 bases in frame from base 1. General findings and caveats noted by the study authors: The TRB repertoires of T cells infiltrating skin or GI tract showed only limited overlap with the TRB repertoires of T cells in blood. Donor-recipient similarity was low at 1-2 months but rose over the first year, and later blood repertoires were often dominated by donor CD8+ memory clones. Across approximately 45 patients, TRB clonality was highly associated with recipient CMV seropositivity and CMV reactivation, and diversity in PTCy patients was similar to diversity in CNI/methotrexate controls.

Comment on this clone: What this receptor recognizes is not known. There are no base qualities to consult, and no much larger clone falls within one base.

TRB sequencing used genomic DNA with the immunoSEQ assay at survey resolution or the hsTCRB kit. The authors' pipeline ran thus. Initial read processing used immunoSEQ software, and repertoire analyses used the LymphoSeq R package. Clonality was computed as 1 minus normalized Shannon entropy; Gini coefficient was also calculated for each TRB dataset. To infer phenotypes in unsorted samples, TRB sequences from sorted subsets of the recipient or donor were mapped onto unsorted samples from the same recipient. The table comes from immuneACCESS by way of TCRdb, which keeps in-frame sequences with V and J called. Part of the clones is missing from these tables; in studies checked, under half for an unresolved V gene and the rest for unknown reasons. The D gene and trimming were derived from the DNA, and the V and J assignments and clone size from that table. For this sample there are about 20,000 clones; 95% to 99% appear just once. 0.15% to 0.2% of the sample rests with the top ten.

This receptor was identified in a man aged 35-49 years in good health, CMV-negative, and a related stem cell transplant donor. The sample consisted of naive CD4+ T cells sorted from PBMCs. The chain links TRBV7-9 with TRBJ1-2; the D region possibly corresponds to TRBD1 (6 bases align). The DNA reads TGTGCCAGCAGCTTAGTAACAGGGACATATGGCTACACCTTC. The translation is CASSLVTGTYGYTF.